This passage covers 3 T cell receptor beta chains from one sample sequenced in a study of blood T cells in healthy people across ages. Sample-barcoded 5' priming and a J-beta primer mix drove a second PCR of roughly 7 to 11 cycles. TCRdb ran MiXCR on the 5' RACE reads and lists one entry per CDR3 protein. This sample has over a million distinct CDR3 sequences, with less than 50% found just once. The sequenced material came from blood. These receptors originate from a woman aged 55 to 70 in good health.

This chain uses TRBV20-1 with TRBJ2-5; D gene ambiguous. Germline V gene data show CDR1 as DFQATT and CDR2 as SNEGSKA (reference sequence). The V and J ends lost 1 base and 3 bases respectively, with 15 bases between them. The CDR3 totals 15 residues. CDR3 nucleotide sequence: TGCAGTGCTAGAGTCCCCGCACAGCTGGAAGAGACCCAGTACTTC. Translating gives CSARVPAQLEETQYF.

This clonotype was observed a few times. The chain joins TRBV10-1 to TRBJ2-7; TRBD1 agrees at 8 bases. The length of the CDR3 is 14 residues. V shed 2 bases and J 3 bases; nucleotides not matched to a gene: 3. CDR1 is WNHNN, CDR2 SYGVQD, per germline (reference sequence). CDR3 coding DNA: TGCGCCAGCAGTGAGGATGGGACAGGCTACGAGCAGTACTTC. Residues: CASSEDGTGYEQYF.

CDR3 nucleotides: TGTGCCAGCAGCCAAGACCCCTCTAGCGGAAGATACAATGAGCAGTTCTTC. Translating gives CASSQDPSSGRYNEQFF. The chain has TRBV14 and TRBJ2-1, with 7 bases matching TRBD2. The length of the CDR3 is 17 residues. CDR1 and CDR2 from the germline V gene are SGHDN and FVKESK. V lost 0 bases to trimming and J lost 4 bases; unmatched junction nucleotides: 9.